The entry that follows covers one T cell receptor beta chain sequence. Its matching antigen is unknown. The record originates from a study of T cell responses to AZD1222 COVID-19 vaccine. Assay used: immunoSEQ multiplex PCR; TCRdb lists only in-frame clones, some missing. The sample carries more than 100,000 clones, roughly nine tenths recorded once. Trimming shortened V by 4 bases and J by 5 bases, and 21 bases separated the two germline ends. Germline CDR1 and CDR2: MNHEY and SVGEGT. The length of the CDR3 is 17 residues. Study-wide results and caveats: Donors, mostly white British, included more females; clonal diversity was possibly underestimated. Nearly half of the spike-specific TCRs reportedly recognize variant regions that carry no mutations. Sampling captured repertoires only after the peak T cell response.

The rearrangement joins TRBV6-2 or TRBV6-3 to TRBJ2-1; D tentatively fits TRBD1 or TRBD2 (5 bases each). Sequenced material: peripheral blood, taken on day 0 of AZD1222 vaccination. This sequence was found in an adult in good health. The CDR3, as DNA: TGTGCCAGCAGTTCCCGGACGTCAGGTGGGGGTCACAATGAGCAGTTCTTC. Its protein is CASSSRTSGGGHNEQFF.